The entry below describes one T cell receptor beta chain. Its specific antigen is unknown. Qualities for individual bases were not recorded, and no much larger clone is one base off. This sample's time point label indicates: baseline before first vaccination. Samples from vaccinated people were obtained from the UK trials COV001 and COV002, which included a single-blind randomized controlled phase 2/3 trial of AZD1222 (ChAdOx1 nCoV-19) in healthy adults. Trial participant PBMC samples were collected at day 0 and day 28 after the second dose for TCRbeta chain sequencing. This specimen comes from a study of T cell responses to AZD1222 COVID-19 vaccine (dated by TCRdb to 2020 to 2023). For the study in its entirety: Because spike-specific TCR depth and breadth did not differ between the two schedules, AZD1222 recipients who got a second dose at roughly 4 weeks were pooled with those who got a second dose at roughly 12 weeks. A total of about 250 trial participants underwent TCR sequencing, of whom about 210 had received two doses of AZD1222 and approximately 26 had received two doses of the MenACWY control vaccine. Trial participants were enrolled by age into subgroups of 18-55, 56-69 and 70-plus years, and around 150, 28 and 57 TCR-sequenced participants, respectively, were included in these subgroups.

Beyond this particular receptor, the publication reports: A significant rise in spike-specific TCR breadth and depth was observed after two AZD1222 doses relative to day 0 and relative to MenACWY recipients. Participants were mostly white British, with more females than males. The authors suggested clonal diversity may have been underestimated. Conclusions about previously exposed vaccinees were limited because only six AZD1222 recipients were SARS-CoV-2 seropositive at baseline. The whole spike protein was spanned by vaccine-associated CD4 TCRs, and dominant responses were seen in regions 160-218 and 743-854. Reportedly, close to half of the unique spike-specific TCRs recognized epitopes lying outside the regions that are mutated in the B.1.351 and B.1.1.7 variants. The 56-69-year group was small, and its depth increase did not reach significance, likely because of low power. No day 14 peak-response samples were available, so repertoires were characterized only after the peak T cell response.

The CDR3 regions of human TCRbeta chains were analyzed by immunosequencing. Per the original workflow: Repertoire TCRs were matched against a reference library of SARS-CoV-2-specific TCRs generated with the MIRA antigen-specificity platform. Breadth was defined as the fraction of unique TCRs that were SARS-CoV-2-associated, and depth was defined as the fraction of total T cells that were SARS-CoV-2-associated. Using the MIRA data, each spike-specific TCR was assigned both to the spike region to which the TCR was reactive and to a CD4 or CD8 class. Log10-transformed breadth and depth values were compared by one-way ANOVA with Sidak's multiple comparisons tests. This is the immuneACCESS table as TCRdb keeps it, with only in-frame sequences that have V and J called. A part of the clones is gone; compared with another copy, unresolved V genes explain less than half, and the rest is unexplained. V and J calls and clone size follow that table, whereas D and trimming were derived from the DNA. The sample contains 130,000 or so clones, around 94% of them found a single time. Together, the top ten hold under 7.5% of the sample.

The sample was peripheral blood, taken on day 0 of AZD1222 vaccination. The receptor's source is an adult in good health.

The CDR3 amino acid sequence is: CSVDRAGQGPFF. The DNA sequence is given as TGCAGCGTTGATAGGGCGGGACAGGGCCCGTTCTTC. The chain is made from TRBV29-1 and TRBJ2-1; 9 bases in the middle match TRBD1. The cysteine opens and the phenylalanine closes a CDR3 of 12 amino acids. Here the CDR3 DNA is all that survives: 36 bases in frame from base 1. Per the germline V gene, SQVTM is the CDR1 and ANQGSEA is the CDR2. V trim: 3 bases; J trim: 15 bases; unmatched bases: 9.